The clone carrying this TCR beta chain was seen ten or more times. Its antigen remains unidentified. This sample stems from a study of CD8 T cells in ankylosing spondylitis. Study conclusions and caveats: Clones tied to disease were said to be significantly enriched in matched ankylosing spondylitis synovial fluid. A motif of several highly homologous TCR beta variants was seen as apparently characteristic of ankylosing spondylitis blood.

TCR beta libraries were made by quantitative 5'-RACE with molecular barcodes. TCRdb recomputed calls from the 5' RACE reads with MiXCR, one row per CDR3 protein. The table lists 250,000 to 400,000 distinct CDR3 sequences, 11% of them singletons, with roughly 9% in the top ten. Germline V gene lookup returns CDR1 MNHEY and CDR2 SVGEGT. Trimming stripped 4 bases from V and 3 bases from J, with 15 bases between. This CDR3 comprises 15 residues. The clonotype originates from a female donor with ankylosing spondylitis or in good health (not recorded which). This chain joins TRBV6-2 or TRBV6-3 and TRBJ1-1, with a tentative D call TRBD1 (5 bases). Material for sequencing was blood, either unsorted or a sorted T cell fraction (not recorded which). The CDR3 sequence: CASSLFRVFDTEAFF. The DNA of the CDR3 is TGTGCCAGCAGTTTGTTCAGGGTATTCGACACTGAAGCTTTCTTT.